These 26 T cell receptor beta chains came from one sample sequenced in a study of blood T cell repertoires in COVID-19. Assay: immunoSEQ multiplex PCR; the TCRdb copy retains only in-frame clones and omits some. The sample has 150,000 to 200,000 clones, 84% seen once. Sample: PBMCs or T cells enriched from blood (not recorded which). These receptor sequences come from a man between 45 and 60 years old who had recovered from COVID-19.

This clone has only a few counts. The genes are TRBV6-5 and TRBJ2-7; 9 positions match TRBD1. Germline loops: CDR1 MNHEY, CDR2 SVGAGI. This CDR3 is built from 16 residues. V lost 2 bases and J lost 5; bases outside the gene matches: 10. In DNA form, the CDR3 reads TGTGCCAGCAGTTACCTTTTGGGACAGGGTGGCCACGAGCAGTACTTC. Translated, it gives CASSYLLGQGGHEQYF.

The V gene is TRBV9, the J gene TRBJ1-3; D is unclear. V lost 2 bases to trimming and J lost 2 bases, with 11 bases between them. This CDR3 comprises 15 residues. Germline values: CDR1 SGDLS, CDR2 YYNGEE. Here the CDR3 reads CASSVVGGTGNTIYF. The CDR3 region has the DNA TGTGCCAGCAGCGTCGTTGGAGGAACTGGAAACACCATATATTTT.

CDR3 sequence reads: CAWSVLHGTGELFF. DNA for the CDR3: TGTGCCTGGAGTGTACTTCACGGCACCGGGGAGCTGTTTTTT. This chain joins TRBV30 and TRBJ2-2; D gene ambiguous. The germline V gene encodes CDR1 GTSNPN and CDR2 SVGIG (reference sequence). The CDR3 extends over 14 amino acids. Trimming took 0 bases from V and 4 from J, leaving 9 bases between them.

J is TRBJ1-3 and V is TRBV5-1; no firm D call. CDR1 and CDR2 from the germline V gene are SGHRS and YFSETQ. The CDR3 loop spans 13 amino acids. V was pared by 5 bases and J by 8 bases, with 14 bases between. The CDR3 sequence: CASSSGLKDTIYF. CDR3 in DNA: TGCGCCAGCAGTAGCGGGCTCAAGGACACCATATATTTT.

The J gene is TRBJ2-4, the V gene TRBV19; 7 bases fit TRBD1. Germline CDR1 LNHDA, CDR2 SQIVND (reference sequence). The CDR3 loop spans 16 amino acids. V shed 5 bases and J 4 bases; nucleotides not matched to a gene: 11. The chain's CDR3 is CASSFPGQRNKNIQYF. The DNA of the CDR3 is TGTGCCAGTAGTTTCCCGGGACAGAGAAATAAAAACATTCAGTACTTC.

The chain has TRBV5-4 and TRBJ2-1; D gene uncertain. Trimming shortened V by 0 bases and J by 5 bases, and 6 bases separated the two germline ends. The V gene's germline CDR1 is SGHNT and CDR2 YYREEE (reference sequence). This CDR3 spans 13 amino acids. The CDR3 nucleotides read TGTGCCAGCAGCTTGGTGAGGAACAATGAGCAGTTCTTC. Encoded protein: CASSLVRNNEQFF.

Only a few counts were recorded for this clone. The genes are TRBV7-8 and TRBJ1-6, with D possibly being TRBD1 (5 bases). CDR1 SGHVS and CDR2 FQNEAQ come from the germline V gene. V lost 5 bases, J lost 3 bases, and 11 bases lay in between. This CDR3 has 15 residues. The CDR3 protein is CASSGTESYNSPLHF. As DNA, the CDR3 is TGTGCCAGCAGCGGGACTGAGAGCTATAATTCACCCCTCCACTTT. The entire variable domain, with the rest obtained from reference TRBV7-8 and TRBJ1-6, is as follows: GAGVSQSPRYKVAKRGQDVALRCDPISGHVSLFWYQQALGQGPEFLTYFQNEAQLDKSGLPSDRFFAERPEGSVSTLKIQRTQQEDSAVYLCASSGTESYNSPLHFGNGTRLTVT.

The chain employs TRBV7-9 and TRBJ1-2; maybe TRBD1 (5 bases). The CDR3 spans 16 residues. Looked up from germline, CDR1 is SEHNR and CDR2 is FQNEAQ (reference sequence). V lost 1 base to trimming and J lost 1 base, with 13 bases between them. CDR3 residues: CASSLGAQEINYGYTF. As DNA, the CDR3 is TGTGCCAGCAGCTTAGGGGCACAGGAGATTAACTATGGCTACACCTTC.

This clone was counted a single time. V usage is TRBV5-8 and J usage is TRBJ2-7; 9 bases align to TRBD1. Looked up from germline, CDR1 is SGHTS and CDR2 is YDEGEE. The CDR3 spans 14 residues. V trimming: 6 bases; J trimming: 2 bases; junction bases outside the gene matches: 6. The CDR3 coding sequence is TGTGCCAGCAATCCGGGACAGGGACCCTACGAGCAGTACTTC. Translated, it gives CASNPGQGPYEQYF.

The chain uses TRBV11-2 and TRBJ1-1, with a possible D match to TRBD1 (5 bases). The CDR3 totals 15 residues. CDR1 and CDR2 (germline): SGHAT, FQNNGV. V lost 9 bases, J lost 1 base, and 18 bases lay in between. The CDR3 DNA reads as TGTGCCAGTCGGGAGGGGCTTGAGAAGAACACTGAAGCTTTCTTT. It is translated as CASREGLEKNTEAFF.

The V gene is TRBV21-1, the J gene TRBJ2-3; the D segment call TRBD1 is taken from the table without a DNA check. TRBV21-1 is listed as a pseudogene. The CDR3 length is 15 residues. The CDR3 sequence is CASTPWGPSTDTQYF. For the CDR3, the DNA is TGTGCCAGCACCCCGTGGGGGCCGAGCACAGATACGCAGTATTTT.

The chain combines TRBV11-2 with TRBJ1-5; D unresolved. Per germline, CDR1 SGHAT and CDR2 FQNNGV. V was clipped by 5 bases and J by 6 bases, with 11 bases between them. The CDR3 contains 13 residues. The CDR3 loop is CASSLQVGQPQHF. The CDR3 nucleotides are TGTGCCAGCAGCCTTCAGGTTGGTCAGCCCCAGCATTTT.

This chain joins TRBV5-6 and TRBJ1-2; 7 bases are a match to TRBD1. CDR3 size: 16 residues. With V trimmed by 3 bases and J by 0 bases, 8 bases remained unmatched. The germline V gene has CDR1 SGHDT and CDR2 YYEEEE. In DNA, the CDR3 is TGTGCCAGCAGCTATAGGACAGGTTGGGCTAACTATGGCTACACCTTC. Its translation: CASSYRTGWANYGYTF.

The genes are TRBV5-1 and TRBJ2-7, with TRBD1 identical over 8 bases. The CDR3 length is 13 residues. After removal of 4 bases from V and 7 bases from J, the junction contained 7 bases not matched to a gene. The germline CDR1 and CDR2 sequences are SGHRS and YFSETQ. CDR3 coding DNA: TGCGCCAGCAGCGAGGACAGGGTGGGGGAGCAGTACTTC. Encoded protein: CASSEDRVGEQYF.

CDR3 coding DNA: TGCGCCAGCAGCTTGTCGTCAACTTCTGGAAACACCATATATTTT. Residues: CASSLSSTSGNTIYF. The chain combines TRBV5-1 with TRBJ1-3; D is unresolved. This CDR3 is 15 amino acids long. The V gene's germline CDR1 is SGHRS and CDR2 YFSETQ. V was clipped by 1 base and J by 1 base, with 9 bases between them. The complete variable domain, with remaining parts taken from reference TRBV5-1 and TRBJ1-3, reads KAGVTQTPRYLIKTRGQQVTLSCSPISGHRSVSWYQQTPGQGLQFLFEYFSETQRNKGNFPGRFSGRQFSNSRSEMNVSTLELGDSALYLCASSLSSTSGNTIYFGEGSWLTVV.

The sample holds one count of this clone. The CDR3 reads CASSVSQWNEQFF. In nucleotides, the CDR3 is TGTGCCAGCAGCGTATCTCAGTGGAATGAGCAGTTCTTC. The chain joins TRBV9 to TRBJ2-1, with D uncertain. The CDR3 runs 13 residues. Germline CDR1 SGDLS, CDR2 YYNGEE. Trimming took 1 base from V and 7 from J, leaving 9 bases between them.

The CDR3 reads CASTQSLAGYGYTF. The CDR3 DNA is TGTGCCAGCACCCAGTCCCTGGCGGGCTATGGCTACACCTTC. V is TRBV6-5 and J is TRBJ1-2; no clear D. Per germline, CDR1 MNHEY and CDR2 SVGAGI. This CDR3 is 14 amino acids long. The germline V and J ends were trimmed by 7 bases and 4 bases, with 16 bases remaining between them.

This chain joins TRBV4-2 and TRBJ2-6, with TRBD1 as a possible D gene (5 bases). Trimming removed 0 bases at V and 9 bases at J, with 12 bases between. There are 15 residues in the CDR3. Per germline, CDR1 LGHNA and CDR2 YNFKEQ. In DNA form, the CDR3 reads TGTGCCAGCAGCCAAGATTTAGGGGTGGGCAACGTCCTGACTTTC. This encodes CASSQDLGVGNVLTF.

This clone was detected only a few times. The chain is built from TRBV7-2 and TRBJ1-1, with TRBD1 as a possible D gene (5 bases). Germline assignment: CDR1 SGHTA and CDR2 FQGNSA. The CDR3 runs to 13 residues. The CDR3 loop reads CATRRGRDTEAFF. Written as DNA, the CDR3 is TGTGCGACGCGGAGGGGTCGGGACACTGAAGCTTTCTTT.

The chain links TRBV7-8 to TRBJ2-2, with a tentative D call TRBD1 (6 bases). Germline V gene sequence: CDR1 SGHVS, CDR2 FQNEAQ. This CDR3 region has 17 residues. V was clipped by 4 bases and J by 4 bases, with 19 bases between them. CDR3 nucleotide sequence: TGTGCCAGCAGCTCGACCCCCCAGGGGCCGGTCACCGGGGAGCTGTTTTTT. This codes for CASSSTPQGPVTGELFF.

The chain carries TRBV3-1 (or the pseudogene TRBV3-2) and TRBJ1-1; D gene ambiguous. Germline loops: CDR1 LGHDT, CDR2 YNNKEL (reference sequence). Trimming left V 1 base short and J 1 base short, with 4 bases between. There are 13 residues in the CDR3. CDR3 region: CASSQVKNTEAFF. CDR3 coding DNA: TGTGCCAGCAGCCAAGTCAAGAACACTGAAGCTTTCTTT.

This sequence joins TRBV3-1 (or the pseudogene TRBV3-2) and TRBJ2-2, with D hard to call. The V gene's germline CDR1 is LGHDT and CDR2 YNNKEL (reference sequence). Trimming took 1 base from V and 6 from J, leaving 9 bases between them. This CDR3 spans 14 amino acids. The CDR3 loop is CASSQARVSGELFF. In DNA, the CDR3 is TGTGCCAGCAGCCAAGCAAGAGTTTCCGGGGAGCTGTTTTTT.

The rearrangement links TRBV6-5 to TRBJ1-6; a possible D gene is TRBD1 (6 bases). Germline V gives CDR1 MNHEY, CDR2 SVGAGI. CDR3 length: 15 residues. The V gene lost 5 bases and the J gene lost 10 bases, with 18 bases spanning the gap. The DNA for the CDR3 is TGTGCCAGCAGTCGTTACCCGGGACAACTCTCACCCCTCCACTTT. It is translated as CASSRYPGQLSPLHF.

This clone showed up just once. V gene TRBV15 combines with J gene TRBJ1-1; D gene unclear. The length of the CDR3 is 13 residues. V was cut by 6 bases and J by 1 base, with 9 bases left in between. Germline CDR1 is LNHNV and CDR2 is YYDKDF (reference sequence). DNA of the CDR3: TGTGCCACCAGTGGTTTCGGGAACACTGAAGCTTTCTTT. Translated: CATSGFGNTEAFF.

J is TRBJ1-2 and V is TRBV6-5; TRBD1 matches 8 bases. The CDR3 consists of 16 residues. The ends lost 6 bases at V and 3 bases at J; junction bases unmatched: 12. Per the germline V gene, CDR1 is MNHEY and CDR2 is SVGAGI. CDR3 coding DNA: TGTGCCAGCAGATACGGGACAGGAGGAACGCACTATGGCTACACCTTC. Its translation: CASRYGTGGTHYGYTF.

The chain is built from TRBV11-2 and TRBJ2-7, with TRBD2 as a possible D gene (5 bases). This CDR3 region has 13 residues. Germline values: CDR1 SGHAT, CDR2 FQNNGV. Trimming took 3 bases from V and 4 from J, leaving 10 bases between them. CDR3 bases: TGTGCCAGCAGCTTGGGAGATCCATACGAGCAGTACTTC. This encodes CASSLGDPYEQYF.